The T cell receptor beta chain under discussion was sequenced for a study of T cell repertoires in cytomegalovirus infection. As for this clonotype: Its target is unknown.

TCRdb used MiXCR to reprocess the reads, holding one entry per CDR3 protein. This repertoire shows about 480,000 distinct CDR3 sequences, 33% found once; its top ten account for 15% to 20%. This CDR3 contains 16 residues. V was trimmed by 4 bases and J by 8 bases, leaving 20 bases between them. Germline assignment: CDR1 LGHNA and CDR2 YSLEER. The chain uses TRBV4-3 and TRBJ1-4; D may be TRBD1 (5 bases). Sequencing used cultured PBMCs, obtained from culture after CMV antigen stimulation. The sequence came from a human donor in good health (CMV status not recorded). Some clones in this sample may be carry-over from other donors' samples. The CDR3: CASSPGEGRLREKLFF. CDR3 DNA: TGCGCCAGCAGCCCAGGAGAGGGGCGGCTTAGGGAAAAACTGTTTTTT.